The present entry profiles one T cell receptor beta chain with its context. This clone was detected only a few times. Its antigen is currently not known. No base-level quality is on record; no much larger clone is a single base apart. The data derive from a study of fetal regulatory T cell absence and autoimmunity (dated by TCRdb to about 2017). About the full investigation: Exocrine pancreas autoimmunity was observed in the IPEX patients in the absence of clinical diabetes. Results and caveats for the whole study, not just this receptor: Compared with cord blood, the pancreas TCR compartment showed significant oligoclonal enrichment, and some top clones were enriched more than 85-fold. Cord blood and pancreas had broadly similar TRB gene family usage, which resembled published neonatal and adult repertoires. The oligoclonal enrichment was interpreted as support for antigen-driven autoimmunity occurring in the pancreas before birth in IPEX syndrome.

The CDR3 numbers 15 residues from cysteine through phenylalanine. Only CDR3 DNA remains: 45 bases, in frame from the first base. CDR1 and CDR2 are drawn from the germline V gene: SNHLY, FYNNEI. V is cut back by 5 bases and J by 4 bases, with 10 bases in the junction unmatched. Repertoire sequencing was done on genomic DNA taken from frozen pancreas tissue. The DNeasy Blood and Tissue Kit was used to extract about 1.8-3.3 ug of genomic DNA from umbilical cord blood or frozen pancreas. On the immunoSEQ human TCRbeta survey platform, a two-step multiplex PCR amplified and barcoded the TCRbeta CDR3 regions. Libraries were sequenced on Illumina instruments, with IgH sequenced in parallel from the same samples. The authors' pipeline ran thus. To remove PCR and sequencing errors, raw reads were filtered against the IMGT V, D, J definitions and then binned using a nearest-neighbor algorithm. Clones were defined by identical nucleotide sequence; differential abundance between tissues used per-clone Fisher exact tests with pFDR threshold p<0.01. A minimum inclusion filter of 10 in either sample excluded clones with frequencies too low for statistical inference. The immunoSEQ Analyzer was used for pairwise clonal comparisons, while IMGT tools were used to assess gene family usage. Drawn from immuneACCESS, this table holds only the in-frame rearrangements with V and J called that TCRdb kept. Clones are partly lost; checked studies trace under half to an unresolved V gene and leave the rest unexplained. That table supplies the V and J calls and clone size; D and trimming were determined from the DNA. This sample comprises 95,000 to 100,000 clones, around 72% of them detected only once. Together, the top ten hold approximately 1.9% of the sample.

The chain employs TRBV2 and TRBJ2-7, with 8 junctional bases fitting TRBD2. This TCR derives from a male donor with IPEX syndrome. Sequenced sample: pancreas tissue. The CDR3 region has the sequence CASSWPQTSEYEQYF. The nucleotide sequence is given as TGTGCCAGCAGTTGGCCACAGACTAGCGAGTACGAGCAGTACTTC. The CDR3 plus the reference TRBV2 and TRBJ2-7 genes for the other parts give the full variable domain: EPEVTQTPSHQVTQMGQEVILRCVPISNHLYFYWYRQILGQKVEFLVSFYNNEISEKSEIFDDQFSVERPDGSNFTLKIRSTKLEDSAMYFCASSWPQTSEYEQYFGPGTRLTVT.